These T cell receptor beta chains were read from a single sample in a study of blood T cell repertoires in COVID-19. Method: immunoSEQ multiplex PCR; TCRdb's copy keeps in-frame clones and lacks some. The table includes about 59,000 clones, 80% to 90% detected once. The sequencing sample was made of peripheral blood. These receptors came from a man in his sixties with COVID-19, enrolled during active disease. CDR3s include the opening cysteine and the closing phenylalanine or tryptophan. A D gene is named only where the DNA matches it firmly. Clone size appears in some rows only: once, few, many, or a class for an expanded clone.

j_call: TRBJ2-1; v_call: TRBV29-1; d_call: NA; clone_size: few; cdr3_nt: TGCAGCGTTGTTGCATCAAACGGGTATGAGCAGTTCTTC; cdr3_aa: CSVVASNGYEQFF
j_call: TRBJ2-2; v_call: TRBV2; d_call: TRBD1; clone_size: NA; cdr3_nt: TGTGCCAGCAGTCCGACAGGGGCCACCGGGGAGCTGTTTTTT; cdr3_aa: CASSPTGATGELFF
j_call: TRBJ2-3; v_call: TRBV30; d_call: TRBD2; clone_size: NA; cdr3_nt: TGTGCCTGGAGTGTGGGGCTAGCGGGGATCGCTAGCACAGATACGCAGTATTTT; cdr3_aa: CAWSVGLAGIASTDTQYF
j_call: TRBJ2-7; v_call: TRBV3-1/TRBV3-2; d_call: NA; clone_size: NA; cdr3_nt: TGTGCCAGCAGCCGTCGGGGGAGTGGCTCCTACGAGCAGTACTTC; cdr3_aa: CASSRRGSGSYEQYF
j_call: TRBJ2-7; v_call: TRBV27; d_call: NA; clone_size: NA; cdr3_nt: TGTGCCAGCAGGGGGGGAAGCTACGAGCAGTACTTC; cdr3_aa: CASRGGSYEQYF
j_call: TRBJ2-7; v_call: TRBV29-1; d_call: NA; clone_size: few; cdr3_nt: TGCAGCGTCTATACGGGGAGCGGGTACGAGCAGTACTTC; cdr3_aa: CSVYTGSGYEQYF
j_call: TRBJ1-4; v_call: TRBV5-1; d_call: TRBD1; clone_size: NA; cdr3_nt: TGCGCCAGCAGCTTGGGGGACAGCGACAATGGAAATGAAAAACTGTTTTTT; cdr3_aa: CASSLGDSDNGNEKLFF
j_call: TRBJ2-6; v_call: TRBV19; d_call: TRBD1; clone_size: NA; cdr3_nt: TGTGCCAGTAGTCCGGACAGGGCGCCTGGGGCCAACGTCCTGACTTTC; cdr3_aa: CASSPDRAPGANVLTF
j_call: TRBJ2-3; v_call: TRBV5-6; d_call: NA; clone_size: NA; cdr3_nt: TGTGCCAGCAGCTTGGGACAGGGGAGGGCAGATACGCAGTATTTT; cdr3_aa: CASSLGQGRADTQYF
j_call: TRBJ1-6; v_call: TRBV4-2; d_call: TRBD1; clone_size: few; cdr3_nt: TGTGCCAGCAGCCAAGACTCGAGACAGGGAGTCGATTCACCCCTCCACTTT; cdr3_aa: CASSQDSRQGVDSPLHF
j_call: TRBJ2-1; v_call: TRBV9; d_call: NA; clone_size: few; cdr3_nt: TGTGCCAGCAGCGTAGGGGGCTACACTCAGAATGAGCAGTTCTTC; cdr3_aa: CASSVGGYTQNEQFF
j_call: TRBJ2-5; v_call: TRBV5-1; d_call: NA; clone_size: NA; cdr3_nt: TGCGCCAGCAGCTTGGCCGCAGATCACCAAGAGACCCAGTACTTC; cdr3_aa: CASSLAADHQETQYF
j_call: TRBJ2-2; v_call: TRBV6-5; d_call: NA; clone_size: NA; cdr3_nt: TGTGCCAGCAGTTACTCGACCGTGGGGCACACCGGGGAGCTGTTTTTT; cdr3_aa: CASSYSTVGHTGELFF
j_call: TRBJ2-5; v_call: TRBV9; d_call: NA; clone_size: NA; cdr3_nt: TGTGCCAGCAGCGTAGGGGTGGGAGGAGGGGAGACCCAGTACTTC; cdr3_aa: CASSVGVGGGETQYF
j_call: TRBJ1-1; v_call: TRBV7-2; d_call: NA; clone_size: NA; cdr3_nt: TGTGCCAGCAGCCCACGGCGGGGATTAGCGGACACTGAAGCTTTCTTT; cdr3_aa: CASSPRRGLADTEAFF
j_call: TRBJ2-1; v_call: TRBV6-5; d_call: TRBD2; clone_size: NA; cdr3_nt: TGTGCCAGCAGTTACGGCGGGAGGTGGAATGAGCAGTTCTTC; cdr3_aa: CASSYGGRWNEQFF
j_call: TRBJ1-1; v_call: TRBV12-5; d_call: NA; clone_size: NA; cdr3_nt: TGTGCTAGTGGTTTGTTTGGGGCATCCTCTGAAGCTTTCTTT; cdr3_aa: CASGLFGASSEAFF
j_call: TRBJ2-5; v_call: TRBV14; d_call: NA; clone_size: once; cdr3_nt: TGTGCCAGCAGCCAAGATAAGGACGGGGGAGAGACCCAGTACTTC; cdr3_aa: CASSQDKDGGETQYF
j_call: TRBJ1-5; v_call: TRBV19; d_call: NA; clone_size: NA; cdr3_nt: TGTGCCAGTAGTATCACTGGGCGCAAGGGCAATCAGCCCCAGCATTTT; cdr3_aa: CASSITGRKGNQPQHF
j_call: TRBJ2-2; v_call: TRBV9; d_call: NA; clone_size: NA; cdr3_nt: TGTGCCAGCAGCGTAGACGGGGGGGAGCTGTTTTTT; cdr3_aa: CASSVDGGELFF
j_call: TRBJ1-1; v_call: TRBV24-1; d_call: NA; clone_size: NA; cdr3_nt: TGTGCCACCAGTGATGACAGGAACACTGAAGCTTTCTTT; cdr3_aa: CATSDDRNTEAFF
j_call: TRBJ1-6; v_call: TRBV5-1; d_call: NA; clone_size: NA; cdr3_nt: TGCGCCAGCAGCCGATCCGGACAAGGGGATTCACCCCTCCACTTT; cdr3_aa: CASSRSGQGDSPLHF
j_call: TRBJ1-2; v_call: TRBV11-2; d_call: NA; clone_size: NA; cdr3_nt: TGTGCCAGCAGCCCAACCCGGGTGGATGGCTACACCTTC; cdr3_aa: CASSPTRVDGYTF
j_call: TRBJ2-1; v_call: TRBV6-5; d_call: TRBD2; clone_size: few; cdr3_nt: TGTGCCAGCAGTTACTCTAGCGGGGTGACTCTAGGTGAGCAGTTCTTC; cdr3_aa: CASSYSSGVTLGEQFF
j_call: TRBJ1-3; v_call: TRBV6-5; d_call: TRBD1; clone_size: NA; cdr3_nt: TGTGCCAGCAACTACAGGGGGCTTGGAAACACCATATATTTT; cdr3_aa: CASNYRGLGNTIYF
j_call: TRBJ1-5; v_call: TRBV4-3; d_call: NA; clone_size: few; cdr3_nt: TGCGCCAGCAGCCAAGACAGGGGCCCCAATCAGCCCCAGCATTTT; cdr3_aa: CASSQDRGPNQPQHF
j_call: TRBJ2-7; v_call: TRBV15; d_call: NA; clone_size: NA; cdr3_nt: TGTGCCACCAGCACACCGACAGGATTTAAGTACTTC; cdr3_aa: CATSTPTGFKYF
j_call: TRBJ2-5; v_call: TRBV5-6; d_call: TRBD2; clone_size: NA; cdr3_nt: TGTGCCAGCAGCTGGGCGACCAGCGGGAGGATAGAGACCCAGTACTTC; cdr3_aa: CASSWATSGRIETQYF
j_call: TRBJ2-1; v_call: TRBV24-1; d_call: NA; clone_size: NA; cdr3_nt: TGTGCCACCAGTCATCCTAGCGATCAGAACAATGAGCAGTTCTTC; cdr3_aa: CATSHPSDQNNEQFF
j_call: TRBJ2-1; v_call: TRBV24-1; d_call: NA; clone_size: NA; cdr3_nt: TGTGCCACCAGTGCCTGGGGGGTGAGTGAGCAGTTCTTC; cdr3_aa: CATSAWGVSEQFF
j_call: TRBJ1-5; v_call: TRBV6-2/TRBV6-3; d_call: NA; clone_size: NA; cdr3_nt: TGTGCCAGCAGTGCGTGGACGGGGGGCAATCAGCCCCAGCATTTT; cdr3_aa: CASSAWTGGNQPQHF